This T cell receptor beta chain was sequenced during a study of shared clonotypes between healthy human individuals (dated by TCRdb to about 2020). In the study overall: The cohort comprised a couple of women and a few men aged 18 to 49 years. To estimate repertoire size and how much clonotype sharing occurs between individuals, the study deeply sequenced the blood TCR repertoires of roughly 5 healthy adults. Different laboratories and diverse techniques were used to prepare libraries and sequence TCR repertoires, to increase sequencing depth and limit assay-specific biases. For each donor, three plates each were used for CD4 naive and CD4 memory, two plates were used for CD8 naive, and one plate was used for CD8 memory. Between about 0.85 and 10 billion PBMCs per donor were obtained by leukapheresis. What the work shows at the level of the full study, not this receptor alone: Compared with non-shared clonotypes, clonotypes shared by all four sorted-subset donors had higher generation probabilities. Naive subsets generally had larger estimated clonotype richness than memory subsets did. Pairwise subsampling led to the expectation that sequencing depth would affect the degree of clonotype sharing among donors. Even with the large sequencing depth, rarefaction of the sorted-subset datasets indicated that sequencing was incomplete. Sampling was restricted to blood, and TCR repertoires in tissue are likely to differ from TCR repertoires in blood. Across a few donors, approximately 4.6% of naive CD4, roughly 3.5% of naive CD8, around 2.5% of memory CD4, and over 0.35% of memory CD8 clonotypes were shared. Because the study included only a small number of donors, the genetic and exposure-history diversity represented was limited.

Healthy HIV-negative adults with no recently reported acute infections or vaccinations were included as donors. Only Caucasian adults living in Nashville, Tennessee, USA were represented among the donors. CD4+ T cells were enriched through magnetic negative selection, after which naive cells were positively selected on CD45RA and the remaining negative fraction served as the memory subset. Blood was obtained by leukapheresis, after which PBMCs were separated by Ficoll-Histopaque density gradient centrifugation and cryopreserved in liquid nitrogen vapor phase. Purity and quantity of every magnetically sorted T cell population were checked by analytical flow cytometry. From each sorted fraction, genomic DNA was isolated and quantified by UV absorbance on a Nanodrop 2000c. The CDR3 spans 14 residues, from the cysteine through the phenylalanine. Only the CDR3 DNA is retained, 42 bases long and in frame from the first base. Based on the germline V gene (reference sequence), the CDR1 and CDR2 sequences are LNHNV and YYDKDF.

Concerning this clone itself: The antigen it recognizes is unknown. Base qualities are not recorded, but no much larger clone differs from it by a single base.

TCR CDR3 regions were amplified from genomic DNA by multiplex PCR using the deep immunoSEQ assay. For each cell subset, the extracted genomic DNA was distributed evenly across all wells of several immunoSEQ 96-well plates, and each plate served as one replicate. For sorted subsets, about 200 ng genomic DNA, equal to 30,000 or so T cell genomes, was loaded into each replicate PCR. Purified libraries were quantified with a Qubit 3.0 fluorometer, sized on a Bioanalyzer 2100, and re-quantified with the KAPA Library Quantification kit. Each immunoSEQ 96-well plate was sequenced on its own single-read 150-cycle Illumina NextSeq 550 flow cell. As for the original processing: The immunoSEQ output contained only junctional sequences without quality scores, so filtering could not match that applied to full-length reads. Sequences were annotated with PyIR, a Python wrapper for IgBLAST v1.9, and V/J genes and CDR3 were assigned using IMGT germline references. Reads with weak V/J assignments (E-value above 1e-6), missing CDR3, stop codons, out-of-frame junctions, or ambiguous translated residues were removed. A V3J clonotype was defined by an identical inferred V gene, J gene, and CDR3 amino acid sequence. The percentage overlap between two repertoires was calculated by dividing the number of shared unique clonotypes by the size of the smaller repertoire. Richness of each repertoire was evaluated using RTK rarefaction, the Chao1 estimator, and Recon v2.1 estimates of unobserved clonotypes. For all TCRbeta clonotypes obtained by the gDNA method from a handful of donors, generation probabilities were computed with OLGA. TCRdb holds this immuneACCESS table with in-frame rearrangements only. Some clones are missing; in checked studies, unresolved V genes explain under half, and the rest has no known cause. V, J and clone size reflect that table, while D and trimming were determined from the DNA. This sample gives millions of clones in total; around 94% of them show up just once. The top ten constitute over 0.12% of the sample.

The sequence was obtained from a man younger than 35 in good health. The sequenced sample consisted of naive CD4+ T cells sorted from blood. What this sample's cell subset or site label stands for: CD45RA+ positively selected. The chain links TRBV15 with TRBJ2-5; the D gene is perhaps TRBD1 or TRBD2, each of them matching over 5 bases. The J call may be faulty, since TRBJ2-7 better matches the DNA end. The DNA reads TGTGCCACCAGCAGACAGGGACCTCTCTACGAGCAGTACTTC. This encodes CATSRQGPLYEQYF.